This entry lists 25 T cell receptor beta chains sequenced from one sample in a study of blood T cell repertoires in COVID-19. Using immunoSEQ multiplex PCR, the repertoire was profiled, and TCRdb retains in-frame clones only, with some absent. The sample has 150,000 to 200,000 clones, just over 85% seen once. The source material was PBMCs or T cells enriched from blood (not recorded which). The receptors shown here come from a woman aged 18-35 years who had recovered from COVID-19.

This chain connects TRBV7-2 to TRBJ2-2, with a weak D call TRBD2 (6 bases). CDR1 and CDR2 from the germline V gene are SGHTA and FQGNSA. There are 16 residues in the CDR3. Trimming pared 4 bases from V and 2 bases from J, leaving 14 bases between. Written as DNA, the CDR3 is TGTGCCAGCAGCTCCTCGGGACTCCTAAACACCGGGGAGCTGTTTTTT. Protein product: CASSSSGLLNTGELFF.

This clone has just one count. The chain is built from TRBV18 and TRBJ2-7; TRBD2 is a possible D gene (6 bases). Trimming stripped 6 bases from V and 7 bases from J, with 19 bases between. The CDR3 loop spans 14 amino acids. Germline assignment: CDR1 KGHSH and CDR2 LQKENI. The CDR3 DNA reads as TGTGCCAGCTCGCCCACGGGAGTCCAAGAAGAGCAGTACTTC. Protein product: CASSPTGVQEEQYF. The variable domain in full, completed from reference TRBV18 and TRBJ2-7, reads NAGVMQNPRHLVRRRGQEARLRCSPMKGHSHVYWYRQLPEEGLKFMVYLQKENIIDESGMPKERFSAEFPKEGPSILRIQQVVRGDSAAYFCASSPTGVQEEQYFGPGTRLTVT.

The rearrangement links TRBV28 to TRBJ1-2, with D possibly being TRBD1 (5 bases). CDR1 and CDR2 from the germline V gene are MDHEN and SYDVKM. The CDR3 totals 13 residues. V was shortened by 3 bases and J by 6 bases, with 11 bases between the two germline ends. CDR3 in DNA: TGTGCCAGCAGTTTGGCAGGGATCAATGGCTACACCTTC. It yields the protein CASSLAGINGYTF.

In DNA form, the CDR3 reads TGTGCCAGCAGCTTGGAGACAGTCACAGATACGCAGTATTTT. Protein sequence: CASSLETVTDTQYF. The V gene is TRBV5-4, the J gene TRBJ2-3; maybe TRBD1 (5 bases). The germline V gene encodes CDR1 SGHNT and CDR2 YYREEE (reference sequence). The CDR3 spans 14 residues. Trimming removed 0 bases at V and 2 bases at J, with 7 bases between.

In this sample, this clone turned up a few times. This sequence joins TRBV9 and TRBJ1-6, with D perhaps matching TRBD1 (5 bases). CDR1 SGDLS and CDR2 YYNGEE come from the germline V gene. Trimming stripped 1 base from V and 7 bases from J, with 12 bases between. This CDR3 is built from 15 residues. CDR3 DNA sequence: TGTGCCAGCAGCGTACTCCCGGGGGAAAATTCACCCCTCCACTTT. Translated, it gives CASSVLPGENSPLHF.

The rearrangement links TRBV9 to TRBJ2-2; TRBD1 might be the D (5 bases). The germline V gene has CDR1 SGDLS and CDR2 YYNGEE. V dropped 0 bases and J dropped 7 bases, with 10 bases sitting between them. The CDR3 extends over 14 amino acids. CDR3 loop: CASSVGGRDGELFF. For the CDR3, the DNA is TGTGCCAGCAGCGTAGGCGGCAGGGACGGGGAGCTGTTTTTT.

This clone occurred a few times. The genes are TRBV2 and TRBJ1-2; a weak D match, TRBD1 (5 bases). The CDR3 is 13 residues long. Germline V gene lookup returns CDR1 SNHLY and CDR2 FYNNEI. V was shortened by 3 bases and J by 4 bases, with 9 bases between the two germline ends. CDR3 residues: CASSDQGSYGYTF. The CDR3 nucleotides are TGTGCCAGCAGTGATCAGGGTAGCTATGGCTACACCTTC.

This clone was detected once. This sequence joins TRBV4-3 and TRBJ2-2; D may be TRBD2 (6 bases). Looked up from germline, CDR1 is LGHNA and CDR2 is YSLEER. V lost 0 bases to trimming and J lost 0 bases, with 14 bases between them. The CDR3 length is 18 residues. The CDR3 here is CASSQDGGWGSNTGELFF. In DNA, the CDR3 is TGCGCCAGCAGCCAAGATGGGGGGTGGGGTTCGAACACCGGGGAGCTGTTTTTT.

The rearrangement joins TRBV10-2 to TRBJ2-2; 7 positions match TRBD2. V lost 8 bases to trimming and J lost 3 bases; unmatched junction nucleotides: 12. This CDR3 is 16 amino acids long. Per germline, CDR1 WSHSY and CDR2 SAAADI. DNA for the CDR3: TGCGCCAGCCTCGACTGGGGAGGGGTTGACACCGGGGAGCTGTTTTTT. Protein: CASLDWGGVDTGELFF.

The chain employs TRBV4-1 and TRBJ2-4; no firm D call. The germline V gene encodes CDR1 MGHRA and CDR2 YSYEKL. This CDR3 is 17 amino acids long. V lost 0 bases to trimming and J lost 3 bases, with 15 bases between them. The CDR3 protein is CASSQDVRILGKNIQYF. The DNA for the CDR3 is TGCGCCAGCAGCCAAGATGTGAGGATCTTAGGCAAAAACATTCAGTACTTC.

This chain links TRBV6-2 or TRBV6-3 with TRBJ2-3; TRBD1 agrees at 9 bases. V lost 2 bases to trimming and J lost 3 bases; unmatched junction nucleotides: 6. The CDR3 length is 16 residues. The germline gives CDR1 MNHEY, CDR2 SVGEGT. The CDR3 loop is CASSYTTGGGTDTQYF. CDR3 in DNA: TGTGCCAGCAGTTACACGACAGGGGGAGGAACAGATACGCAGTATTTT.

This chain uses TRBV27 with TRBJ2-7; D not resolved. The CDR3 extends over 12 amino acids. Germline assignment: CDR1 MNHEY and CDR2 SMNVEV (reference sequence). With 4 bases removed from V and 7 bases from J, the gap between germline ends came to 11 bases. CDR3: CASSSPGGEQYF. As DNA, the CDR3 is TGTGCCAGCAGTTCCCCAGGTGGTGAGCAGTACTTC.

The chain is built from TRBV5-1 and TRBJ2-2, with TRBD2 as a possible D gene (6 bases). Germline V CDR1 and CDR2: SGHRS, YFSETQ. The V end lost 7 bases, the J end lost 1 base, and 14 bases lay between the germline ends. The CDR3 totals 15 residues. The CDR3 here is CASSRGALNTGELFF. The CDR3 coding sequence is TGCGCCAGCTCGCGGGGAGCCCTGAACACCGGGGAGCTGTTTTTT. The full variable domain, completed using reference TRBV5-1 and TRBJ2-2, is KAGVTQTPRYLIKTRGQQVTLSCSPISGHRSVSWYQQTPGQGLQFLFEYFSETQRNKGNFPGRFSGRQFSNSRSEMNVSTLELGDSALYLCASSRGALNTGELFFGEGSRLTVL.

The chain uses TRBV28 and TRBJ1-3, with D perhaps matching TRBD1 (5 bases). This CDR3 contains 15 residues. CDR1 and CDR2 from the germline V gene are MDHEN and SYDVKM. V was trimmed by 5 bases and J by 3 bases, leaving 14 bases between them. The DNA of the CDR3 is TGTGCCAGCAGTGGGGCAGGGTGGAATGGAAACACCATATATTTT. Amino acids: CASSGAGWNGNTIYF.

V and J are TRBV10-3 and TRBJ1-1; tentatively, D is TRBD1 (6 bases). CDR1 is ENHRY, CDR2 SYGVKD, per germline. There are 14 residues in the CDR3. V lost 5 bases, J lost 3 bases, and 13 bases lay in between. The CDR3 nucleotides read TGTGCCATCAGTTCAACAGGGCCGGACACTGAAGCTTTCTTT. Protein: CAISSTGPDTEAFF.

The chain carries TRBV20-1 and TRBJ2-7, with 9 bases identical to TRBD2. There are 13 residues in the CDR3. The germline gives CDR1 DFQATT, CDR2 SNEGSKA (reference sequence). Germline trimming cut 3 bases from V and 3 bases from J; bases unmatched to any gene: 3. The CDR3 region has the DNA TGCAGTGCTAGTGGTAGCGGGAGCTACGAGCAGTACTTC. Residues: CSASGSGSYEQYF.

This clone was seen once. The rearrangement links TRBV27 to TRBJ2-2; 9 nucleotides agree with TRBD2. The CDR3 is made up of 15 amino acids. Trimming removed 10 bases from V and 2 bases from J; junction bases left unmatched: 8. Germline values: CDR1 MNHEY, CDR2 SMNVEV (reference sequence). The CDR3 protein is CATPGGRVNTGELFF. The DNA for the CDR3 is TGTGCCACCCCCGGCGGGAGGGTAAACACCGGGGAGCTGTTTTTT.

V usage is TRBV10-3 and J usage is TRBJ1-6; 10 nucleotides match TRBD1. Germline loops: CDR1 ENHRY, CDR2 SYGVKD. V was clipped by 5 bases and J by 12 bases; unmatched bases: 16. This CDR3 is built from 17 residues. CDR3 DNA sequence: TGTGCCATCAGTTCTGGCTCCGGACAGGGGGGGATCGGACCCCTCCACTTT. Translation: CAISSGSGQGGIGPLHF.

This chain connects TRBV3-1 (or the pseudogene TRBV3-2) to TRBJ2-5, with TRBD2 as a possible D gene (5 bases). The V end lost 0 bases, the J end lost 5 bases, and 16 bases lay between the germline ends. Germline V CDR1 and CDR2: LGHDT, YNNKEL (reference sequence). This CDR3 is built from 16 residues. CDR3 in amino acids: CASSQDWAIKRETQYF. In nucleotides, the CDR3 is TGTGCCAGCAGCCAAGATTGGGCTATTAAGCGGGAGACCCAGTACTTC.

This chain connects TRBV28 to TRBJ1-2; D call uncertain. Trimming took off 4 bases at V and 4 bases at J, with 16 bases between the two ends. The CDR3 extends over 15 amino acids. CDR1 is MDHEN, CDR2 SYDVKM, per germline. DNA for the CDR3: TGTGCCAGCAGTTCCCCTCCCGGAAGCGGCTATGGCTACACCTTC. Protein sequence: CASSSPPGSGYGYTF.

The table lists this clone with a few counts. CDR3 loop: CASVPSGGTNTGELFF. The CDR3 region has the DNA TGCGCCAGTGTACCCAGCGGGGGGACGAACACCGGGGAGCTGTTTTTT. The chain carries TRBV10-2 and TRBJ2-2, with TRBD2 matching over 9 bases. The CDR3 is made up of 16 amino acids. CDR1 is WSHSY, CDR2 SAAADI, per germline. J gave up 0 bases and V 9 bases, and 8 bases lay outside the gene matches.

The chain joins TRBV7-9 to TRBJ1-1; possible D gene TRBD1, 5 bases. Germline CDR1 and CDR2: SEHNR and FQNEAQ (reference sequence). V was trimmed by 5 bases and J by 1 base, leaving 17 bases between them. The CDR3 is 16 amino acids. DNA of the CDR3: TGTGCCAGCAGCCGTGCTGGTGGGGCAAAGAACACTGAAGCTTTCTTT. This sequence encodes CASSRAGGAKNTEAFF. Full variable domain (remainder filled in from reference TRBV7-9 and TRBJ1-1): DTGVSQNPRHKITKRGQNVTFRCDPISEHNRLYWYRQTLGQGPEFLTYFQNEAQLEKSRLLSDRFSAERPKGSFSTLEIQRTEQGDSAMYLCASSRAGGAKNTEAFFGQGTRLTVV.

This chain uses TRBV19 with TRBJ2-5; tentatively, D is TRBD1 (7 bases). Trimming stripped 5 bases from V and 5 bases from J, with 18 bases between. Germline CDR1 and CDR2: LNHDA and SQIVND (reference sequence). The CDR3 runs 15 residues. In nucleotides, the CDR3 is TGTGCCAGTAGTGGCTCAGGAGGGGGCTGGGAGACCCAGTACTTC. It codes for CASSGSGGGWETQYF.

This chain connects TRBV30 to TRBJ1-3; 7 nucleotides align to TRBD1. The CDR3 has 14 residues. Losses at the gene ends were 0 bases for V and 4 bases for J; bases not matched to a gene: 3. The germline CDR1 and CDR2 sequences are GTSNPN and SVGIG (reference sequence). Here the CDR3 reads CAWSVGGGGNTIYF. The DNA of the CDR3 is TGTGCCTGGAGTGTAGGAGGGGGCGGAAACACCATATATTTT.

The rearrangement joins TRBV2 to TRBJ1-3; D unclear. Germline-derived CDR1 and CDR2 are SNHLY and FYNNEI. Deletions cut 6 bases from V and 1 base from J, with 10 bases between. The length of the CDR3 is 14 residues. DNA of the CDR3: TGTGCCAGCAGCCGAGGGAGTTCTGGAAACACCATATATTTT. This gives the protein CASSRGSSGNTIYF. The whole variable domain, remainder taken from reference TRBV2 and TRBJ1-3, is EPEVTQTPSHQVTQMGQEVILRCVPISNHLYFYWYRQILGQKVEFLVSFYNNEISEKSEIFDDQFSVERPDGSNFTLKIRSTKLEDSAMYFCASSRGSSGNTIYFGEGSWLTVV.